This TCR beta chain originates from a study of siplizumab effects on memory and regulatory T cells. V was clipped by 3 bases and J by 10 bases, with 24 bases between them. CDR3 length equals 16 residues. Germline loops: CDR1 MDHEN, CDR2 SYDVKM. TCRdb's table, derived via immunoSEQ multiplex PCR, lists solely in-frame clones and lacks some. The table shows 100,000 or so clones, with about 93% occurring only once. The TCR was taken from a human donor in good health. J is TRBJ1-1 and V is TRBV28, with D uncertain. The sample comprised CD4+ T cells sorted from blood. CDR3 amino acids: CASSFSGVGRTRRAFF. The CDR3 nucleotides are TGTGCCAGCAGTTTCTCCGGGGTAGGGCGAACACGAAGAGCTTTCTTT.